The 6 T cell receptor beta chains in this list originate from one sample, sequenced in a study of yellow fever vaccine responses in identical twins. MiXCR was run by TCRdb on the RT-PCR reads, yielding one entry per CDR3 protein. The repertoire includes approximately 32,000 distinct CDR3 sequences, roughly 60% of them detected once, and more than 3.5% sits in the top ten. Sequenced here: T cells from blood (PBMCs), unsorted or a sorted subset (not recorded which), sampled before or after yellow fever vaccination (not recorded which). The receptors here all came from a woman aged 18-29 years who received the yellow fever vaccine.

This clonotype was seen a few times. CDR3 sequence: CASSPPEVNYEQYF. In DNA form, the CDR3 reads TGTGCCAGCTCACCGCCGGAGGTAAACTACGAGCAGTACTTC. The chain has TRBV18 and TRBJ2-7; TRBD2 might be the D (5 bases). The ends were cut back, 3 bases at V and 3 bases at J, with 12 bases in the middle. Germline V CDR1 and CDR2: KGHSH, LQKENI. The CDR3 covers 14 residues.

The rearrangement uses TRBV25-1 and TRBJ1-2; 9 positions agree with TRBD1. The CDR3 has 14 amino acids. Germline assignment: CDR1 MGHDK and CDR2 SYGVNS. The V segment lost 2 bases and the J segment 8 bases; nucleotides outside the gene matches: 6. The CDR3, as DNA: TGTGCCAGCAGTGAAGTTGGGACAGGGAGAGGCTACACCTTC. Protein: CASSEVGTGRGYTF.

The gene calls are TRBV11-1 and TRBJ1-2; the match to TRBD1 covers 8 bases. After removal of 5 bases from V and 6 bases from J, the junction contained 17 bases not matched to a gene. The CDR3 length is 17 residues. Per the germline V gene, CDR1 is SGHAT and CDR2 is FQDESV (reference sequence). In DNA form, the CDR3 reads TGTGCCAGCAGCCCCGGCGTGGGACAGGTCTTTAAGAATGGCTACACCTTC. Encoded protein: CASSPGVGQVFKNGYTF.

In this sample, this clonotype turned up a few times. CDR3 amino acids: CASSLLGSEYDGYTF. The CDR3 bases are TGTGCCAGCTCCCTCCTTGGTTCGGAGTACGATGGCTACACCTTC. This chain links TRBV18 with TRBJ1-2; D gene uncertain. Germline V lookup: CDR1 KGHSH, CDR2 LQKENI. Trimming removed 6 bases from V and 6 bases from J, with 20 bases in between. The CDR3 has 15 residues.

This clonotype was picked up a small number of times. The chain carries TRBV6-5 and TRBJ1-5; 7 positions agree with TRBD1. The germline CDR1 and CDR2 sequences are MNHEY and SVGAGI. V shed 0 bases, J shed 6 bases, and the junction held 5 bases outside the gene matches. The CDR3 runs 15 residues. This CDR3 reads CASSYSRRDSQPQHF. Written as DNA, the CDR3 is TGTGCCAGCAGTTACTCAAGACGGGACAGTCAGCCCCAGCATTTT.

The chain employs TRBV4-1 and TRBJ1-5, with D possibly TRBD1 on 6 matching bases. The V end was cut by 0 bases, the J end by 1 base, with 7 bases between. This CDR3 is built from 15 residues. Per germline, CDR1 MGHRA and CDR2 YSYEKL. In DNA, the CDR3 is TGCGCCAGCAGCCAAGAGGGGGCAAGCAATCAGCCCCAGCATTTT. Translated: CASSQEGASNQPQHF.